This T cell receptor beta chain comes out of a study of blood T cell repertoires in COVID-19. Sequencing was performed with immunoSEQ multiplex PCR; in TCRdb, only in-frame clones are kept and a portion is missing. The repertoire consists of about 350,000 clones, with 75% to 90% occurring once and the leading ten covering roughly 7.1%. CDR3 length: 19 residues. The V gene's germline CDR1 is MNHEY and CDR2 SMNVEV (reference sequence). V was pared by 1 base and J by 6 bases, with 11 bases of the junction left unmatched. The clonotype was recovered from an older woman with COVID-19, enrolled during active disease. The J gene is TRBJ2-3, the V gene TRBV27, with TRBD2 matching over 15 bases. The specimen sequenced was peripheral blood. CDR3 nucleotide sequence: TGTGCCAGCAGTTTATTCCCTCCTGGACTAGCGGGGGGGAAGGATACGCAGTATTTT. Protein sequence: CASSLFPPGLAGGKDTQYF.